The 9 T cell receptor beta chains in this list originate from one sample, sequenced in a study of CD8 T cells in Susac syndrome. Reverse transcription of roughly 0.45 to 1 ug RNA was carried out with random hexamers. TCRdb redid the calling of the immunoSEQ multiplex PCR reads with MiXCR, one entry per CDR3 protein. This table holds about 200,000 distinct CDR3 sequences, over 85% found once. Sequences were obtained from CD4+ T cells from PBMCs. The receptors derive from a human donor in good health.

The rearrangement joins TRBV5-1 to TRBJ1-2; no clear D. The CDR3 contains 15 residues. The germline gives CDR1 SGHRS, CDR2 YFSETQ. V was shortened by 1 base and J by 1 base, with 11 bases between the two germline ends. The CDR3 DNA sequence: TGCGCCAGCAGCTTGCCCGCTTCGGGTAACTATGGCTACACCTTC. As protein: CASSLPASGNYGYTF.

The chain links TRBV6-2 or TRBV6-3 to TRBJ2-7, with TRBD2 as a possible D gene (6 bases). Trimming stripped 6 bases from V and 6 bases from J, with 18 bases between. CDR1 and CDR2 (germline): MNHEY, SVGEGT. The CDR3 contains 14 residues. The DNA of the CDR3 is TGTGCCAGCAGACTCTACCTGGGAGGTGTCGAGCAGTACTTC. This gives the protein CASRLYLGGVEQYF.

The chain combines TRBV12-3 or TRBV12-4 with TRBJ2-2; the D is unclear. Trimming shortened V by 0 bases and J by 3 bases, and 8 bases separated the two germline ends. The CDR3 runs to 15 residues. This chain's CDR3 is CASSLAYSYTGELFF. The CDR3 DNA is TGTGCCAGCAGTTTAGCGTACAGCTACACCGGGGAGCTGTTTTTT.

V is TRBV3-1 and J is TRBJ1-5; TRBD1 might be the D (6 bases). Germline CDR1 LGHDT, CDR2 YNNKEL (reference sequence). Trimming removed 5 bases from V and 4 bases from J, with 9 bases in between. CDR3 length equals 13 residues. CDR3 bases: TGTGCCAGCAGCTGGACAGCGAATCAGCCCCAGCATTTT. Amino acids: CASSWTANQPQHF.

This chain links TRBV29-1 with TRBJ1-5; maybe TRBD1 (5 bases). This CDR3 region has 13 residues. Trimming took 0 bases from V and 6 from J, leaving 9 bases between them. CDR1 is SQVTM, CDR2 ANQGSEA, per germline. CDR3 protein: CSVEEGGSQPQHF. DNA of the CDR3: TGCAGCGTTGAAGAGGGGGGAAGTCAGCCCCAGCATTTT.

The chain uses TRBV20-1 and TRBJ2-1; 9 bases fit TRBD1. The CDR3 consists of 14 residues. Germline CDR1 DFQATT, CDR2 SNEGSKA (reference sequence). In DNA form, the CDR3 reads TGCGGAACTCCGTTTCACAGGGGGCAGAGGGAGCAGTTCTTC. Translation: CGTPFHRGQREQFF.

J is TRBJ1-1 and V is TRBV20-1; D gene uncertain. The CDR3 extends over 13 amino acids. The V gene's germline CDR1 is DFQATT and CDR2 SNEGSKA (reference sequence). Trimming shortened V by 6 bases and J by 5 bases, and 16 bases separated the two germline ends. CDR3 protein: CSARPGRVTEAFF. DNA of the CDR3: TGCAGTGCCCGCCCGGGTCGGGTAACTGAAGCTTTCTTT.

This chain joins TRBV23-1 and TRBJ2-3; D unclear. TRBV23-1 is marked as an open reading frame, function uncertain. V lost 4 bases to trimming and J lost 3 bases, with 5 bases between them. The CDR3 loop spans 12 amino acids. CDR3 DNA sequence: TGCGCCAGCAGTCTGAAAACAGATACGCAGTATTTT. Translating it yields CASSLKTDTQYF.

This clonotype has just one count. The chain couples TRBV29-1 to TRBJ2-4; D perhaps matches TRBD2 (5 bases). This CDR3 is built from 15 residues. Germline V gene data show CDR1 as SQVTM and CDR2 as ANQGSEA. Deletions cut 0 bases from V and 7 bases from J, with 16 bases between. In DNA form, the CDR3 reads TGCAGCGTTGAAGATCCTGATGCCGGAGGCAACATTCAGTACTTC. Translated, it gives CSVEDPDAGGNIQYF.